The 19 T cell receptor beta chains below all came from one sample that was sequenced in a study of T cells in Graves' hyperthyroidism and ophthalmopathy. RNA transcripts provided the source from which TCR beta CDR3 regions were amplified. The primer set for the first-round RT-PCR of the TCR CDR3 was HTBI. TCRdb fed the multiplex PCR reads into MiXCR, producing one record per CDR3 protein. The data contain fewer than 550,000 distinct CDR3 sequences, about 15% of them singletons. The sample consisted of blood. These receptors came from a woman in her late teens or twenties with Graves' hyperthyroidism.

The J gene is TRBJ1-5, the V gene TRBV18; D remains unclear. The length of the CDR3 is 13 residues. CDR1 and CDR2 (germline): KGHSH, LQKENI. Trimming removed 6 bases at V and 5 bases at J, with 11 bases between. The CDR3 bases are TGTGCCAGCTCCCAGGCACAGTATCAGCCCCAGCATTTT. Residues: CASSQAQYQPQHF.

As regards this clonotype: At one end the junction does not follow the germline gene, possibly because of a read error. V usage is TRBV27 and J usage is TRBJ2-7; D is undetermined. The CDR3 covers 13 residues. CDR1 MNHEY and CDR2 SMNVEV come from the germline V gene (reference sequence). The CDR3 loop is CASGLGLVGEQYF. The CDR3 DNA reads TGTGCCAGCGGTTTAGGATTAGTCGGCGAGCAGTACTTC.

In this sample, this clonotype turned up many times. The V call is TRBV27, the J call TRBJ2-7, with 9 nucleotides matching TRBD1. Trimming took 3 bases from V and 4 from J; bases not matched to a gene: 7. Looked up from germline, CDR1 is MNHEY and CDR2 is SMNVEV (reference sequence). This CDR3 is built from 15 residues. The DNA of the CDR3 is TGTGCCAGCAGTTTTTTCGGGACAGGGCCTTACGAGCAGTACTTC. Its protein is CASSFFGTGPYEQYF.

The genes are TRBV7-6 and TRBJ2-7; D gene uncertain. Between the trimmed V and J ends, which lost 1 base and 7 bases, there was a span of 8 bases. CDR3 length equals 12 residues. Germline CDR1 SGHVS, CDR2 FNYEAQ. The CDR3: CASSLDRVEQYF. In DNA form, the CDR3 reads TGTGCCAGCAGCTTAGATCGGGTTGAGCAGTACTTC.

This clonotype showed up many times. A junction end diverges from the germline sequence, so it may reflect a read error. V and J are TRBV3-1 and TRBJ2-2; D is uncertain. The germline V gene encodes CDR1 LGHDT and CDR2 YNNKEL (reference sequence). The CDR3 length is 13 residues. DNA of the CDR3: TGTGCCAGCACCCAAGAGAACACCGGGGAGCTGTTTTTT. Its translation: CASTQENTGELFF.

Many counts were recorded for this clonotype. The chain carries TRBV2 and TRBJ2-7; D not resolved. The V gene lost 7 bases and the J gene lost 0 bases, with 4 bases spanning the gap. This CDR3 region has 11 residues. The germline gives CDR1 SNHLY, CDR2 FYNNEI. The CDR3 loop is CASKTSYEQYF. The CDR3 DNA reads TGTGCCAGCAAGACCTCCTACGAGCAGTACTTC.

This clonotype occurred a few times. The chain joins TRBV6-1 to TRBJ2-7; D gene unclear. The CDR3 extends over 17 amino acids. The V gene's germline CDR1 is MNHNS and CDR2 SASEGT. Trimming removed 0 bases from V and 4 bases from J, with 19 bases in between. DNA of the CDR3: TGTGCCAGCAGTGAAGCGCCAGGCATCCACCCGGTATACGAGCAGTACTTC. Translated: CASSEAPGIHPVYEQYF.

This clonotype has at least ten counts. This chain links TRBV7-2 with TRBJ2-1, with TRBD2 identical over 9 bases. J lost 2 bases, V lost 5 bases, and 7 bases had no gene match. From germline, CDR1 is SGHTA and CDR2 FQGNSA. The CDR3 covers 16 residues. The CDR3 sequence: CASSPLAGGAYNEQFF. The DNA for the CDR3 is TGTGCCAGCAGCCCACTGGCGGGGGGGGCCTACAATGAGCAGTTCTTC.

The chain couples TRBV20-1 to TRBJ1-1; 11 nucleotides line up with TRBD1. The CDR3 contains 15 residues. Per the germline V gene, CDR1 is DFQATT and CDR2 is SNEGSKA (reference sequence). V was clipped by 7 bases and J by 5 bases; unmatched bases: 12. CDR3 sequence: CSVLRDRGVWTEAFF. The CDR3 DNA reads TGCAGTGTCCTGAGGGACAGGGGGGTGTGGACTGAAGCTTTCTTT.

In its sample, this clonotype was seen many times. J is TRBJ1-1 and V is TRBV2; D unresolved. CDR1 SNHLY and CDR2 FYNNEI come from the germline V gene. V was clipped by 5 bases and J by 1 base, with 8 bases between them. This CDR3 has 13 amino acids. DNA for the CDR3: TGTGCCAGCAGTCCTAAGAGGAACACTGAAGCTTTCTTT. It yields the protein CASSPKRNTEAFF.

The gene calls are TRBV27 and TRBJ1-1; D is undetermined. This CDR3 is 13 amino acids long. CDR1 is MNHEY and CDR2 is SMNVEV in the germline V gene (reference sequence). V lost 5 bases and J 4 bases, leaving 11 bases between the germline ends. Here the CDR3 reads CASSPIDLTEAFF. The CDR3 coding sequence is TGTGCCAGCAGTCCTATAGACCTCACTGAAGCTTTCTTT.

This clonotype was detected only a few times. The chain links TRBV20-1 to TRBJ2-7, with 13 bases fitting TRBD2. The CDR3 length is 14 residues. Unmatched junction bases numbered 5, after V lost 5 bases and J lost 4 bases. Germline V CDR1 and CDR2: DFQATT, SNEGSKA (reference sequence). The CDR3 loop is CSASGTSGVYEQYF. The CDR3 region has the DNA TGCAGTGCTTCCGGGACTAGCGGGGTATACGAGCAGTACTTC.

This clonotype was counted a few times. The V gene is TRBV19, the J gene TRBJ2-2; TRBD2 matches at 7 bases. Germline V gene data show CDR1 as LNHDA and CDR2 as SQIVND (reference sequence). Trimming removed 3 bases from V and 6 bases from J; junction bases left unmatched: 13. CDR3 length equals 17 residues. CDR3 protein: CASSINRAGALAGELFF. CDR3 nucleotide sequence: TGTGCCAGTAGTATTAATCGGGCGGGAGCTCTAGCCGGGGAGCTGTTTTTT. Full variable domain (outside the CDR3, taken from reference TRBV19 and TRBJ2-2): DGGITQSPKYLFRKEGQNVTLSCEQNLNHDAMYWYRQDPGQGLRLIYYSQIVNDFQKGDIAEGYSVSREKKESFPLTVTSAQKNPTAFYLCASSINRAGALAGELFFGEGSRLTVL.

This chain uses TRBV6-1 with TRBJ2-3; TRBD2 aligns across 15 bases. The germline CDR1 and CDR2 sequences are MNHNS and SASEGT. The CDR3 extends over 18 amino acids. Trimming took 10 bases from V and 0 from J; bases not matched to a gene: 11. The CDR3 sequence: CATSGLAGGPGSTDTQYF. In DNA, the CDR3 is TGTGCCACTTCCGGACTAGCGGGAGGGCCGGGTAGCACAGATACGCAGTATTTT.

This clonotype turned up a few times. The chain has TRBV6-5 and TRBJ2-7; no definite D call. The germline V gene encodes CDR1 MNHEY and CDR2 SVGAGI. The CDR3 has 14 amino acids. Trimming left V 2 bases short and J 2 bases short, with 10 bases between. The CDR3 protein is CASSYGELTYEQYF. CDR3 DNA: TGTGCCAGCAGTTACGGGGAATTGACCTACGAGCAGTACTTC.

This clonotype showed up just a few times. The chain has TRBV24-1 and TRBJ2-6; TRBD1 or TRBD2 may be the D gene (5 bases each). Trimming removed 6 bases at V and 5 bases at J, with 19 bases between. This CDR3 comprises 17 residues. The germline V gene has CDR1 KGHDR and CDR2 SFDVKD. In DNA, the CDR3 is TGTGCCACCAGTTCAGGTGGGGGAGTAGACTGGGCCAACGTCCTGACTTTC. Its translation is CATSSGGGVDWANVLTF.

The chain has TRBV5-4 and TRBJ2-7; 7 bases line up with TRBD1. CDR1 SGHNT and CDR2 YYREEE come from the germline V gene (reference sequence). The CDR3 spans 15 residues. The trim removed 4 bases at V and 6 bases at J, leaving 13 bases unmatched. The CDR3 reads CASSDPGQPLPEQYF. For the CDR3, the DNA is TGTGCCAGCAGCGACCCGGGACAGCCCCTCCCCGAGCAGTACTTC.

In this sample, this clonotype turned up many times. This chain joins TRBV2 and TRBJ2-2, with D uncertain. V was trimmed by 1 base and J by 3 bases, leaving 9 bases between them. There are 15 residues in the CDR3. Germline loops: CDR1 SNHLY, CDR2 FYNNEI. This chain's CDR3 is CASSEVRTDTGELFF. The CDR3 DNA follows: TGTGCCAGCAGTGAAGTGAGGACCGACACCGGGGAGCTGTTTTTT.

On this clonotype: The junction departs from the called germline gene at one end, perhaps through a read error. The V gene is TRBV11-2, the J gene TRBJ2-1; 8 bases map to TRBD2. Germline CDR1 reads SGHAT; CDR2 reads FQNNGV. The CDR3 length is 12 residues. This CDR3 reads CASRGGRDEQFF. DNA for the CDR3: TGCGCCAGCCGGGGGGGACGGGATGAGCAGTTCTTC.